The 17 T cell receptor beta chains listed next were all sequenced from one sample in a study of blood T cells in healthy people across ages. The second PCR ran about 6 to 12 cycles with a sample-barcoded 5' primer and J-beta primers. TCRdb fed the 5' RACE reads into MiXCR, producing one record per CDR3 protein. The data contain roughly 1.6 million distinct CDR3 sequences, about 35% of them singletons. Sequencing was performed on blood. The receptors come from a woman aged 25 to 39 in good health.

This clonotype was observed many times. The chain combines TRBV4-2 with TRBJ2-1; TRBD2 matches 11 bases. Looked up from germline, CDR1 is LGHNA and CDR2 is YNFKEQ. Trimming removed 0 bases from V and 12 bases from J; junction bases left unmatched: 7. The CDR3 length is 15 residues. The CDR3 reads CASSQEASGRPGQFF. The CDR3 nucleotides read TGTGCCAGCAGCCAAGAAGCTAGCGGGAGGCCGGGGCAGTTCTTC.

The chain recombines TRBV10-3 with TRBJ2-3; the match to TRBD2 covers 11 bases. Germline-derived CDR1 and CDR2 are ENHRY and SYGVKD. V gave up 7 bases and J gave up 8 bases; unmatched junction bases: 5. The CDR3 sequence is 13 residues long. The CDR3 nucleotides are TGTGCCATCAAGACTAGCGGGAAAGGTACGCAGTATTTT. This sequence encodes CAIKTSGKGTQYF.

This clonotype was seen a few times. This chain connects TRBV6-1 to TRBJ1-5, with 10 bases identical to TRBD1. CDR1 and CDR2 from the germline V gene are MNHNS and SASEGT. Germline trimming cut 6 bases from V and 7 bases from J; bases unmatched to any gene: 12. The CDR3 covers 16 residues. CDR3 sequence reads: CASRVGTGEFGQPQHF. The CDR3 DNA reads as TGTGCCAGCAGAGTAGGGACAGGGGAATTTGGACAGCCCCAGCATTTT.

This clonotype was counted only a few times. The chain has TRBV21-1 and TRBJ1-2; no DNA check was done on the table's D call, TRBD1. TRBV21-1 has pseudogene status. The CDR3 totals 15 residues. Here the CDR3 reads CASSKRGPANYGYTF. CDR3 DNA sequence: TGTGCCAGCAGCAAAAGGGGGCCTGCGAACTATGGCTACACCTTC.

In its sample, this clonotype was seen a few times. The chain combines TRBV19 with TRBJ1-5, with D possibly TRBD1 on 6 matching bases. The CDR3 runs to 14 residues. Germline V CDR1 and CDR2: LNHDA, SQIVND (reference sequence). Between the trimmed V and J ends, which lost 9 bases and 3 bases, there was a span of 15 bases. The CDR3 DNA sequence: TGTGCCAGCAAGATTACAGGGCACAATCAGCCCCAGCATTTT. This codes for CASKITGHNQPQHF.

The chain links TRBV12-3 or TRBV12-4 to TRBJ1-5; 8 bases line up with TRBD1. The length of the CDR3 is 14 residues. The V gene end was trimmed by 10 bases and the J gene end by 6 bases; junction bases not matched to a gene: 11. CDR3 nucleotides: TGTGCCAACAGGCCAGGGGGCGTAGGTCAGCCCCAGCATTTT. It codes for CANRPGGVGQPQHF.

This clonotype was seen at least ten times. The rearrangement links TRBV29-1 to TRBJ2-1; D gene unclear. Germline CDR1 SQVTM, CDR2 ANQGSEA. This CDR3 spans 12 amino acids. V dropped 3 bases and J dropped 4 bases, with 7 bases sitting between them. Written as DNA, the CDR3 is TGCAGCGTTGAGGCAGTTTACAATGAGCAGTTCTTC. Its protein product is CSVEAVYNEQFF.

This clonotype has ten or more counts. The chain employs TRBV10-3 and TRBJ2-1; D is ambiguous. V lost 4 bases and J lost 3, with 10 bases in between. In germline, CDR1 is ENHRY, CDR2 SYGVKD. The CDR3 runs to 14 residues. The CDR3 region has the DNA TGTGCCATCAGTGGCGGTAGCTACTACAATGAGCAGTTCTTC. Translated, it gives CAISGGSYYNEQFF.

V is TRBV12-3 or TRBV12-4 and J is TRBJ2-3; 12 positions match TRBD2. The CDR3 loop spans 19 amino acids. Trimming removed 6 bases from V and 1 base from J; junction bases left unmatched: 14. CDR3 amino acids: CASSLVPGLAGYRTDTQYF. For the CDR3, the DNA is TGTGCCAGCAGCCTCGTTCCGGGACTAGCGGGTTACCGCACAGATACGCAGTATTTT.

This clonotype was seen more than once but under ten times. V usage is TRBV5-1 and J usage is TRBJ2-7; a weak D match, TRBD1 (6 bases). The V end was cut by 0 bases, the J end by 3 bases, with 16 bases between. CDR3 length: 16 residues. CDR1 SGHRS and CDR2 YFSETQ come from the germline V gene. CDR3: CASSLEYTGNGYEQYF. CDR3 DNA: TGCGCCAGCAGCTTGGAATATACAGGGAACGGCTACGAGCAGTACTTC.

This clonotype was found a few times. The chain links TRBV9 to TRBJ2-4; tentative D call: TRBD2 (7 bases). The better agreement between TRBJ2-7 and the DNA end casts doubt on the J call. The CDR3 contains 13 residues. Germline lookup yields CDR1 SGDLS and CDR2 YYNGEE. CDR3 sequence: CASTGGGSYEQYF. The CDR3 coding sequence is TGTGCCAGCACCGGGGGCGGGAGTTACGAGCAGTACTTC.

The rearrangement joins TRBV20-1 to TRBJ2-3; 11 bases are shared with TRBD1. The CDR3 is made up of 16 amino acids. Losses at the gene ends were 6 bases for V and 5 bases for J; bases not matched to a gene: 13. The germline V gene encodes CDR1 DFQATT and CDR2 SNEGSKA (reference sequence). The CDR3 is CSATNPGQGVGDTQYF. Here the CDR3 DNA reads TGCAGTGCAACAAACCCGGGACAGGGGGTCGGAGATACGCAGTATTTT.

This clonotype has a single count. With a much larger clone just one base away, this may be a read error. The rearrangement joins TRBV25-1 to TRBJ2-1, with 15 bases aligning to TRBD2. Trimming removed 4 bases from V and 6 bases from J; junction bases left unmatched: 4. CDR1 is MGHDK, CDR2 SYGVNS, per germline. The CDR3 is made up of 16 amino acids. The CDR3 reads CASSVGTSGGCNEQFF. The CDR3 region has the DNA TGTGCCAGCAGTGTGGGGACTAGCGGGGGGTGCAATGAGCAGTTCTTC.

There are a few counts of this clonotype. The chain uses TRBV2 and TRBJ2-7, with 8 bases that match TRBD1. Germline CDR1 and CDR2: SNHLY and FYNNEI. This CDR3 is 14 amino acids long. Trimming removed 7 bases from V and 2 bases from J; junction bases left unmatched: 7. The CDR3 protein is CASTYRGKTYEQYF. The CDR3 DNA reads TGTGCCAGCACCTACAGGGGGAAGACCTACGAGCAGTACTTC.

This clonotype has only a few counts. The rearrangement links TRBV15 to TRBJ2-3, with 7 nucleotides matching TRBD2. The CDR3 spans 17 residues. J was trimmed by 2 bases and V by 0 bases; bases with no gene match: 8. The V gene's germline CDR1 is LNHNV and CDR2 YYDKDF (reference sequence). The CDR3 loop is CATSRDRLAENTDTQYF. The DNA of the CDR3 is TGTGCCACCAGCAGAGATCGGCTAGCGGAGAACACAGATACGCAGTATTTT.

This clonotype was recorded many times. V and J are TRBV7-8 and TRBJ2-7; a weak D match, TRBD1 (6 bases). In germline, CDR1 is SGHVS, CDR2 FQNEAQ. This CDR3 contains 12 residues. V was shortened by 5 bases and J by 5 bases, with 10 bases between the two germline ends. The CDR3 reads CASSRGGNEQYF. In DNA, the CDR3 is TGTGCCAGCAGCCGAGGGGGAAACGAGCAGTACTTC.

Concerning this clonotype itself: This clone may be a read error of a much larger clone one base away. J is TRBJ2-7 and V is TRBV20-1, with D maybe TRBD2 (5 bases). This CDR3 spans 14 amino acids. Germline CDR1 reads DFQATT; CDR2 reads SNEGSKA (reference sequence). V was pared by 3 bases and J by 4 bases, with 16 bases between. The CDR3 sequence: CSARKPWELYEQYF. The CDR3, as DNA: TGCAGTGCTAGGAAGCCCTGGGAGCTATACGAGCAGTACTTC.